The present TCR beta chain was sequenced within a study of control samples from healthy donors and cancer patients. This table comes from immunoSEQ multiplex PCR, and its TCRdb copy is limited to in-frame clones, with some not included. This table holds roughly 150,000 clones, nearly 95% found once. The V end lost 2 bases, the J end lost 0 bases, and 7 bases lay between the germline ends. The CDR3 has 14 residues. Per the germline V gene, CDR1 is MNHEY and CDR2 is SMNVEV (reference sequence). J is TRBJ1-2 and V is TRBV27, with D uncertain. The clonotype was recovered from a man aged 50 to 59 in good health. Sequences were obtained from blood. The CDR3 DNA reads as TGTGCCAGCAGTTTAAGCCCAACTAACTATGGCTACACCTTC. This sequence encodes CASSLSPTNYGYTF.